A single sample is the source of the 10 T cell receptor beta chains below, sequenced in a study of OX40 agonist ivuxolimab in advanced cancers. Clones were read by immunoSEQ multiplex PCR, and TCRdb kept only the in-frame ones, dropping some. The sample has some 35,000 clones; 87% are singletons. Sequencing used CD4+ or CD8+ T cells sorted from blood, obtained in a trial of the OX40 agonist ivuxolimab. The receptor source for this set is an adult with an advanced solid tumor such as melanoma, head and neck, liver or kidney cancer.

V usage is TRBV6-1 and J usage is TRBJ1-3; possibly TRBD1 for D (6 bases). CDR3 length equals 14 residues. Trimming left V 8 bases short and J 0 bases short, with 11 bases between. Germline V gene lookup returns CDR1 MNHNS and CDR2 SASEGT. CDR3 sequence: CASVDSYSGNTIYF. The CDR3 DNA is TGTGCCAGCGTGGACAGTTACTCTGGAAACACCATATATTTT.

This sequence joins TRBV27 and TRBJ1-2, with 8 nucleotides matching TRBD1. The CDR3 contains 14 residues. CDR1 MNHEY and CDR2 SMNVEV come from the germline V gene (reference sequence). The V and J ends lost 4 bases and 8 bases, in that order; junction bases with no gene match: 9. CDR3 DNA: TGTGCCAGCAGTTCGTCAGGGGGCAGAAGAGGCTACACCTTC. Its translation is CASSSSGGRRGYTF.

CDR3 residues: CASRGTLGTPLHF. DNA for the CDR3: TGTGCCAGCAGAGGCACCCTGGGGACACCCCTCCACTTT. The chain couples TRBV10-3 to TRBJ1-6; D remains ambiguous. In germline, CDR1 is ENHRY, CDR2 SYGVKD. V gave up 10 bases and J gave up 11 bases, with 18 bases separating them. CDR3 length: 13 amino acids.

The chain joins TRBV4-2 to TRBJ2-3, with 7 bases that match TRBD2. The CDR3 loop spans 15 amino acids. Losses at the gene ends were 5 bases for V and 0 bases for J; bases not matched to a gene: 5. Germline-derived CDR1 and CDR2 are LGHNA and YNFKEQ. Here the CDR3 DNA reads TGTGCCAGCAGCGGGGGGGGAACTAGCACAGATACGCAGTATTTT. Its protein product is CASSGGGTSTDTQYF.

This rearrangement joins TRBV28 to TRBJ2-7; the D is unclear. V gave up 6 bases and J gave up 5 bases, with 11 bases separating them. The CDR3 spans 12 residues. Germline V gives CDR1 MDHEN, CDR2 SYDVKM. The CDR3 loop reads CASSIPGHEQYF. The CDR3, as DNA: TGTGCCAGCAGCATTCCGGGCCACGAGCAGTACTTC.

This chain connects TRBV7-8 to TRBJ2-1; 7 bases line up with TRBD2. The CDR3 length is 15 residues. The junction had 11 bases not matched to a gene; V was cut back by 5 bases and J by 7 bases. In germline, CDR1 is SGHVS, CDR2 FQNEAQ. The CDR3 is CASSPSGKVRNEQFF. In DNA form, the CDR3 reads TGTGCCAGCAGCCCGAGCGGGAAGGTTAGGAATGAGCAGTTCTTC.

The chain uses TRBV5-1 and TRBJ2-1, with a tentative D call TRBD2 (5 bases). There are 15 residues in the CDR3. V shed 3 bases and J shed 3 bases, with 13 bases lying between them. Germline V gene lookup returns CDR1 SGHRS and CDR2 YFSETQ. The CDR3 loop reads CASSSQPEVYNEQFF. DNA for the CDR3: TGCGCCAGCAGCTCGCAGCCGGAGGTCTACAATGAGCAGTTCTTC.

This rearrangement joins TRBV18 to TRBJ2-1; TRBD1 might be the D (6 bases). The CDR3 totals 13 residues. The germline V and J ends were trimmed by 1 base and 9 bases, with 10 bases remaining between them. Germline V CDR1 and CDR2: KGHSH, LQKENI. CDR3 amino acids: CASSPLGQTEQFF. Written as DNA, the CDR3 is TGTGCCAGCTCACCACTTGGACAGACTGAGCAGTTCTTC.

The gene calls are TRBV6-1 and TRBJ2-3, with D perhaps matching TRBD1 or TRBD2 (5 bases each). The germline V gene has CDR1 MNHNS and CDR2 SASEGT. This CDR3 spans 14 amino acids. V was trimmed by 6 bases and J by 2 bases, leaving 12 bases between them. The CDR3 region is CASRRSGTTDTQYF. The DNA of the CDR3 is TGTGCCAGCAGGAGGAGTGGGACCACAGATACGCAGTATTTT.

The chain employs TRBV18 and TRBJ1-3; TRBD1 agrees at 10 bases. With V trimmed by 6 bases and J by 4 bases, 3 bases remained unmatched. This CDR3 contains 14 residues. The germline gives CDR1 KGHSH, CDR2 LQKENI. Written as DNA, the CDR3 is TGTGCCAGCTCCGGACAGGGGGACGGAAACACCATATATTTT. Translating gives CASSGQGDGNTIYF.